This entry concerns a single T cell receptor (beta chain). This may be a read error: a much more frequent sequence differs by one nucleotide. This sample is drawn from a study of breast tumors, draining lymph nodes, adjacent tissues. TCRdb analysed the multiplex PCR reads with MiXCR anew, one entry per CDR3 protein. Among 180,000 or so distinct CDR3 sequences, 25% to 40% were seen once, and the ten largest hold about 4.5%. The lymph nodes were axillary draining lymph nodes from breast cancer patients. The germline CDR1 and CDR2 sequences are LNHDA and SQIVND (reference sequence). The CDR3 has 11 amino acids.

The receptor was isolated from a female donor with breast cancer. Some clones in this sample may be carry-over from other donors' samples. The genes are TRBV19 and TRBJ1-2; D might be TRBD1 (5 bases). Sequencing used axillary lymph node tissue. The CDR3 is CTSSIGVGYTF. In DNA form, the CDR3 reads TGTACCAGTAGTATAGGGGTCGGCTACACCTTC. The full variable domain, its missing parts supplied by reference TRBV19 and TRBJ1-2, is DGGITQSPKYLFRKEGQNVTLSCEQNLNHDAMYWYRQDPGQGLRLIYYSQIVNDFQKGDIAEGYSVSREKKESFPLTVTSAQKNPTAFYLCTSSIGVGYTFGSGTRLTVV.